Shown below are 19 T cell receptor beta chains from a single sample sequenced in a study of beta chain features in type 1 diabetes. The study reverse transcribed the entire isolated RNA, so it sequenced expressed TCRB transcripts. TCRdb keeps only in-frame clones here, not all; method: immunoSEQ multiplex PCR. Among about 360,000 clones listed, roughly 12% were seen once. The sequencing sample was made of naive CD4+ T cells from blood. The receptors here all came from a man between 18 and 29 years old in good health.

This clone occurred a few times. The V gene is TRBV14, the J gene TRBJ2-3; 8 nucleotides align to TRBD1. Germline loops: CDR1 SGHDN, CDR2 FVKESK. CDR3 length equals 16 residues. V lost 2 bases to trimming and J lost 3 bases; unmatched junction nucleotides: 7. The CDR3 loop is CASSQLRGRATDTQYF. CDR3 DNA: TGTGCCAGCAGCCAACTCAGGGGGCGCGCGACAGATACGCAGTATTTT.

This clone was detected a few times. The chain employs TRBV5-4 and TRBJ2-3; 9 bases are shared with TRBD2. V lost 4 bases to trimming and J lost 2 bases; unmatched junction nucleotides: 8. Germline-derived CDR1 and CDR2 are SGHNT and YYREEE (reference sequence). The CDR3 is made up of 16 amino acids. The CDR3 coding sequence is TGTGCCAGCAGCAAGACGTCTAGCGGGGTCACAGATACGCAGTATTTT. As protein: CASSKTSSGVTDTQYF.

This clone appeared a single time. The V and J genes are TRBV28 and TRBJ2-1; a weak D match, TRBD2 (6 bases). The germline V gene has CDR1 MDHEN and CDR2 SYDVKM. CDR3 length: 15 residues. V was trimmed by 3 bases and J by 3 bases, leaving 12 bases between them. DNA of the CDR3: TGTGCCAGCAGTTTGGGGGGAGTCGGCTACAATGAGCAGTTCTTC. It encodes CASSLGGVGYNEQFF.

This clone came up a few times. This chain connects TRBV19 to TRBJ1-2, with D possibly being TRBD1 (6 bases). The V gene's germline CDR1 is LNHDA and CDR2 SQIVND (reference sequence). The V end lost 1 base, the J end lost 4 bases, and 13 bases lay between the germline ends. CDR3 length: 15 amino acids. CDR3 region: CASSIVGTTIYGYTF. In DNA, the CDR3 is TGTGCCAGTAGTATAGTCGGGACAACGATCTATGGCTACACCTTC.

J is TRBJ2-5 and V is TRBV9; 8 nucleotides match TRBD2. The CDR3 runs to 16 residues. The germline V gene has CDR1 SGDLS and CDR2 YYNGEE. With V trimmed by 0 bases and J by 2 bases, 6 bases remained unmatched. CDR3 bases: TGTGCCAGCAGCGTAGGGATCGGGAGGGGGCAAGAGACCCAGTACTTC. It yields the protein CASSVGIGRGQETQYF. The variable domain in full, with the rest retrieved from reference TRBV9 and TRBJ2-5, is DSGVTQTPKHLITATGQRVTLRCSPRSGDLSVYWYQQSLDQGLQFLIQYYNGEERAKGNILERFSAQQFPDLHSELNLSSLELGDSALYFCASSVGIGRGQETQYFGPGTRLLVL.

The CDR3: CSARAFGELFF. Here the CDR3 DNA reads TGCAGTGCTAGAGCTTTCGGGGAGCTGTTTTTT. The chain combines TRBV20-1 with TRBJ2-2, with D unresolved. This CDR3 comprises 11 residues. Germline CDR1 and CDR2: DFQATT and SNEGSKA (reference sequence). Trimming cost V 1 base and J 7 bases, with 4 bases left between them.

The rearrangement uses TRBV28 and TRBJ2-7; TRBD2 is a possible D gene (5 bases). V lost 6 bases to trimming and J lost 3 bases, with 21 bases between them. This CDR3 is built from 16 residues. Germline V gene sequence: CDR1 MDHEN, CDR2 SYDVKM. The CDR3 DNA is TGTGCCAGCAGCCACGAACGGAGGACGCCCGGCTACGAGCAGTACTTC. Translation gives CASSHERRTPGYEQYF.

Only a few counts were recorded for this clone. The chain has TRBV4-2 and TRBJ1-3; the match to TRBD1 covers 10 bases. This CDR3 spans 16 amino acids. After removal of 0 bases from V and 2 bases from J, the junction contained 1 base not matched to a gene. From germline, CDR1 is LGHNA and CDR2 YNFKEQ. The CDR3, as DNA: TGTGCCAGCAGCCAAGATGGGACAGGGGCTGGAAACACCATATATTTT. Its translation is CASSQDGTGAGNTIYF.

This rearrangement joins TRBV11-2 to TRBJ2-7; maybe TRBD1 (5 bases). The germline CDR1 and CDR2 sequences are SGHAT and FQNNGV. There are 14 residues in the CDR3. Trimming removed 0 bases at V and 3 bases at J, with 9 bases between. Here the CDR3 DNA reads TGTGCCAGCAGCTTAGAACAGGTCAACTACGAGCAGTACTTC. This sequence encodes CASSLEQVNYEQYF.

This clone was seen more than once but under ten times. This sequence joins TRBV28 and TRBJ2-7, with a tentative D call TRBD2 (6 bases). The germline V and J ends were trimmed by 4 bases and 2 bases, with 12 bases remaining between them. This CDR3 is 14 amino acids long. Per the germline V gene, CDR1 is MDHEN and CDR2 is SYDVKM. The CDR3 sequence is CASSSFGGTYEQYF. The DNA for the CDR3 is TGTGCCAGCAGTTCCTTCGGGGGAACCTACGAGCAGTACTTC.

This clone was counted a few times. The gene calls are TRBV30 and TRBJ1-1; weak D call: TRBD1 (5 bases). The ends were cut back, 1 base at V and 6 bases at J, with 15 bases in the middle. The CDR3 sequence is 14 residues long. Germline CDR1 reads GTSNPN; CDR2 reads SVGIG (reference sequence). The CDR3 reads CAWSGIGEGAEAFF. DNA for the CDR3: TGTGCCTGGAGTGGTATAGGGGAGGGAGCTGAAGCTTTCTTT.

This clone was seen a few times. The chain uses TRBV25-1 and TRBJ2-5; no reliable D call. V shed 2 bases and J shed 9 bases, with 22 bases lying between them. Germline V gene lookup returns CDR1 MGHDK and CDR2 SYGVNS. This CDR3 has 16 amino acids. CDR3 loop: CASSEPLLGRPVAQYF. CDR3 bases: TGTGCCAGCAGTGAACCCTTATTGGGCCGGCCAGTGGCCCAGTACTTC.

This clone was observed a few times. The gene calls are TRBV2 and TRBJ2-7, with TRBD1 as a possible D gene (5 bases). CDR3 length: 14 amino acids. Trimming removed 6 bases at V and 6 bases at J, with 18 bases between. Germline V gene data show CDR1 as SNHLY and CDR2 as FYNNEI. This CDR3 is CASSLYLQVSEQYF. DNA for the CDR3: TGTGCCAGCAGCCTTTACCTACAGGTTTCCGAGCAGTACTTC.

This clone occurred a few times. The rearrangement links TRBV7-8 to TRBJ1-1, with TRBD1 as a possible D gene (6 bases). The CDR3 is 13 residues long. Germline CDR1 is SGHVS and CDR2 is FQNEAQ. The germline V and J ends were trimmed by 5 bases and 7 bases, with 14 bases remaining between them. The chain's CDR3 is CASSGKGGFEAFF. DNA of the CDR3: TGTGCCAGCAGCGGAAAGGGGGGGTTTGAAGCTTTCTTT.

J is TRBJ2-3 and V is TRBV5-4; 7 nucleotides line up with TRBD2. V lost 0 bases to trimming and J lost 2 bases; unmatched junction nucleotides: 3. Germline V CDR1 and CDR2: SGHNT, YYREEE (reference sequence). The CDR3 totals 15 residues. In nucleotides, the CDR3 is TGTGCCAGCAGCTTGGAAGCGGGGTTCACAGATACGCAGTATTTT. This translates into CASSLEAGFTDTQYF.

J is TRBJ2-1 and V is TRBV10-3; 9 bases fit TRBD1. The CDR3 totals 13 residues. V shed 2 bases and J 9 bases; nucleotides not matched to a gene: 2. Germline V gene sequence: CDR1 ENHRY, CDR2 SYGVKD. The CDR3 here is CAISEGQGTEQFF. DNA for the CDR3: TGTGCCATCAGTGAGGGACAGGGGACTGAGCAGTTCTTC.

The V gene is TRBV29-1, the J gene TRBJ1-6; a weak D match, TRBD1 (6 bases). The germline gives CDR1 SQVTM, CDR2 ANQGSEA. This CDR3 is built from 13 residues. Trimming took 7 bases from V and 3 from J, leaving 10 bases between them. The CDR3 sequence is CSALDSYNSPLHF. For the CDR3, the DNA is TGCAGCGCGCTGGACAGCTATAATTCACCCCTCCACTTT.

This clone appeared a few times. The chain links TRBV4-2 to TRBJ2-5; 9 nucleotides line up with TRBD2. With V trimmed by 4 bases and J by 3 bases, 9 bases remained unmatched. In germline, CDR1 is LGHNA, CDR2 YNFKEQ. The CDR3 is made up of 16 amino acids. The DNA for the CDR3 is TGTGCCAGCAGCCCCCGGAATAGCGGGGGAGAAGAGACCCAGTACTTC. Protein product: CASSPRNSGGEETQYF.

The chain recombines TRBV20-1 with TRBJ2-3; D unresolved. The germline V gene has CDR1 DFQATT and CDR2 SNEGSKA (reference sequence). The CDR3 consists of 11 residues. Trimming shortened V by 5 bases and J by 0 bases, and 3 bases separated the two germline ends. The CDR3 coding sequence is TGCAGTGCTCTTAGCACAGATACGCAGTATTTT. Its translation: CSALSTDTQYF.